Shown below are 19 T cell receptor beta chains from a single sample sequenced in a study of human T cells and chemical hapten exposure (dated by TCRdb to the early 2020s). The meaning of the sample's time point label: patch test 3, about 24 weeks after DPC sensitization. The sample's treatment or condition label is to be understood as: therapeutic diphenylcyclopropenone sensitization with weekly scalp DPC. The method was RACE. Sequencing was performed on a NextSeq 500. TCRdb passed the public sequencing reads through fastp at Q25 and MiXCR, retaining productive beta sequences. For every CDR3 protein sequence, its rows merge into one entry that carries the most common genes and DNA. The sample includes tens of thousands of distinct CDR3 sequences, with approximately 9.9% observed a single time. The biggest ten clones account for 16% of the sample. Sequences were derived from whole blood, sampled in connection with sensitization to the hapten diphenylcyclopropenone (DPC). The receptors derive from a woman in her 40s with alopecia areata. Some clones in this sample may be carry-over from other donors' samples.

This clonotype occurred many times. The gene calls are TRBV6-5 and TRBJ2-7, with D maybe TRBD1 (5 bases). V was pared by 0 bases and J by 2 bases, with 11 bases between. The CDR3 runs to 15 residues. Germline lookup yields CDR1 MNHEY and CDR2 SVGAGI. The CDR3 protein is CASSYSGARAYEQYF. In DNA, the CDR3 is TGTGCCAGCAGTTACTCAGGAGCCAGGGCCTACGAGCAGTACTTC.

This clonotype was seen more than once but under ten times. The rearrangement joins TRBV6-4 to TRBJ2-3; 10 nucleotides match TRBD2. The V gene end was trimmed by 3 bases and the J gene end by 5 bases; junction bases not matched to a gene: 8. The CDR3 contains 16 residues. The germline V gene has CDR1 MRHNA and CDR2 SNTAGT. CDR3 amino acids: CASSDLPAGGRDTQYF. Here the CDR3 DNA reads TGTGCCAGCAGTGATCTCCCAGCGGGGGGGCGAGATACGCAGTATTTT.

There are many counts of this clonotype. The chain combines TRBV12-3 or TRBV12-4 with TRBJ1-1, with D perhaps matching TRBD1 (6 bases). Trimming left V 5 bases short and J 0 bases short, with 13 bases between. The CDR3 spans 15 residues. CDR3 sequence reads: CASSLQGYMNTEAFF. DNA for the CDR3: TGTGCCAGCAGTCTCCAGGGGTACATGAACACTGAAGCTTTCTTT.

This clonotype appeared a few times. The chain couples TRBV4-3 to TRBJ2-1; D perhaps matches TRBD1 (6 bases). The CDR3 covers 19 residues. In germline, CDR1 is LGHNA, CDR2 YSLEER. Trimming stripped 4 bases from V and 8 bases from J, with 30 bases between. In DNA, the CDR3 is TGCGCCAGCAGCCTAACCGGGTCGTGGGGAAAAAGGGACACATATGAGCAGTTCTTC. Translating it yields CASSLTGSWGKRDTYEQFF.

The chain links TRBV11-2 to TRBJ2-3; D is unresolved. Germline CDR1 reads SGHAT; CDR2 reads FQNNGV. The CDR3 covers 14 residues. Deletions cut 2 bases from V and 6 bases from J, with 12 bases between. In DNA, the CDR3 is TGTGCCAGCAGCTTACCGGCTCCCAGGGATACGCAGTATTTT. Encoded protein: CASSLPAPRDTQYF.

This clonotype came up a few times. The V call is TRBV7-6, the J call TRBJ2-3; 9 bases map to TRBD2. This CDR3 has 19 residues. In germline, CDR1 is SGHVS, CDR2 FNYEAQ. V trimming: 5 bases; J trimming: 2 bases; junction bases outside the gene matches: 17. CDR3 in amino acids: CASSRIGQLTSGSTDTQYF. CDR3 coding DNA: TGTGCCAGCAGCCGAATCGGCCAATTGACTAGCGGATCCACAGATACGCAGTATTTT.

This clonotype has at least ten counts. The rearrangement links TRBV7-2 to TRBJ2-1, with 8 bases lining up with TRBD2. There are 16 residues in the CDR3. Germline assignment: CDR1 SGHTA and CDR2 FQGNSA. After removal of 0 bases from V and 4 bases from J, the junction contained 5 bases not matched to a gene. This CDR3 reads CASSLAGGGNYNEQFF. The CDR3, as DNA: TGTGCCAGCAGCTTAGCGGGCGGGGGGAATTACAATGAGCAGTTCTTC.

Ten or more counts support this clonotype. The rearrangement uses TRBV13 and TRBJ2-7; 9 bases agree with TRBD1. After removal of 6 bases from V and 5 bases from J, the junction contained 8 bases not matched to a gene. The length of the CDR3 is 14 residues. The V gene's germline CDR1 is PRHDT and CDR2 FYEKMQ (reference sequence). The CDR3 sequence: CASSSWTGVNEQYF. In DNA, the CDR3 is TGTGCCAGCAGTTCTTGGACAGGGGTGAACGAGCAGTACTTC.

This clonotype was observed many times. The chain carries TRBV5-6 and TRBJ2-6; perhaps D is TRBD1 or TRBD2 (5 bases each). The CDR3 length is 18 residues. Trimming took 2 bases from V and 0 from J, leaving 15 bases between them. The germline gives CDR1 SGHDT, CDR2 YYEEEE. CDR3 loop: CASSLLPGRPSGANVLTF. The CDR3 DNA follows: TGTGCCAGCAGCTTACTTCCGGGACGCCCCTCTGGGGCCAACGTCCTGACTTTC.

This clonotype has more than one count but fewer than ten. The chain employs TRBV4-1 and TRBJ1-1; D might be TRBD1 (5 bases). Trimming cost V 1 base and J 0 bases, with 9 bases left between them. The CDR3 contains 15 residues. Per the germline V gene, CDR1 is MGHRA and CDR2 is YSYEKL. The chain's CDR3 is CASSQARTMNTEAFF. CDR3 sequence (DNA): TGCGCCAGCAGCCAAGCCCGGACAATGAACACTGAAGCTTTCTTT.

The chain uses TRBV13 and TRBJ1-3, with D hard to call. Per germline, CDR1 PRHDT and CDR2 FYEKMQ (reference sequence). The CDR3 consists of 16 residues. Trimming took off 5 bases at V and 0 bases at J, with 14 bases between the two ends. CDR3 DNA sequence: TGTGCCAGCAGCCCGGCTCAGAGGAGCTCTGGAAACACCATATATTTT. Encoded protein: CASSPAQRSSGNTIYF.

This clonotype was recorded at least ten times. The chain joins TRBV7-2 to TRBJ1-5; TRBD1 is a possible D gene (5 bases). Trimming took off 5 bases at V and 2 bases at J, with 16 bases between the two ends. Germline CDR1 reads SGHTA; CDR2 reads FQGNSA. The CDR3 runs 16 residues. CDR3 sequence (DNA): TGTGCCAGCAGCCCCCGTGGGGGGTCGGGCAATCAGCCCCAGCATTTT. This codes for CASSPRGGSGNQPQHF.

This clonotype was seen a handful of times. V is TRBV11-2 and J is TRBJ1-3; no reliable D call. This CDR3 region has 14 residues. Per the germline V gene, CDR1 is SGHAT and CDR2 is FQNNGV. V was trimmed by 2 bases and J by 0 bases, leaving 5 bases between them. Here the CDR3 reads CASSLIISGNTIYF. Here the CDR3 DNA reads TGTGCCAGCAGCTTAATTATCTCTGGAAACACCATATATTTT.

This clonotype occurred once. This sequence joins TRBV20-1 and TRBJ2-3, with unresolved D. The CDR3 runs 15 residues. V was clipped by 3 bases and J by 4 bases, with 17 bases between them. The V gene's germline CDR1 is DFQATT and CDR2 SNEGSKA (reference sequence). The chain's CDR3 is CSARSPWILSDTQYF. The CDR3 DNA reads TGCAGTGCTAGGAGTCCATGGATTCTTTCAGATACGCAGTATTTT.

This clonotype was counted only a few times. The CDR3 sequence: CSASGGYTF. The CDR3 bases are TGCAGTGCTAGCGGGGGCTACACCTTC. V usage is TRBV20-1 and J usage is TRBJ1-2; D is ambiguous. Germline assignment: CDR1 DFQATT and CDR2 SNEGSKA (reference sequence). The V end was cut by 3 bases, the J end by 8 bases, with 4 bases between. This CDR3 comprises 9 residues.

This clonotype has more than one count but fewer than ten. This chain's CDR3 is CSARARDRANTIYF. As DNA, the CDR3 is TGCAGTGCTAGAGCCCGGGACAGGGCGAACACCATATATTTT. The J gene is TRBJ1-3, the V gene TRBV20-1, with 9 bases identical to TRBD1. The CDR3 extends over 14 amino acids. V shed 1 base and J 7 bases; nucleotides not matched to a gene: 5. Germline V CDR1 and CDR2: DFQATT, SNEGSKA (reference sequence).

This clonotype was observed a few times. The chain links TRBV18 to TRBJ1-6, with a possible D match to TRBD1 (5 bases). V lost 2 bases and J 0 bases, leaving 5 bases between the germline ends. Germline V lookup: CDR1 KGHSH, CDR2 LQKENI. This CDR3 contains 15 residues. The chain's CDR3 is CASSPDSSYNSPLHF. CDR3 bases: TGTGCCAGCTCACCAGACAGCTCCTATAATTCACCCCTCCACTTT.

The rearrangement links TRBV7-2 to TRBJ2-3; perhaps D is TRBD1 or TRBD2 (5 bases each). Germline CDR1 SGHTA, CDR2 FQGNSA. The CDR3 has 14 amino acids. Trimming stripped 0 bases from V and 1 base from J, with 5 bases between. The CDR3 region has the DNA TGTGCCAGCAGCTTAGCGGGGGGCACAGATACGCAGTATTTT. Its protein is CASSLAGGTDTQYF.

The CDR3 coding sequence is TGTGCCAGCAGCCAGGGACTAGCCGGGACAGGGTATAGTGGGGAGCTGTTTTTT. Amino acid sequence: CASSQGLAGTGYSGELFF. The V call is TRBV7-2, the J call TRBJ2-2, with D possibly called TRBD1 or TRBD2 (9 bases each). The CDR3 spans 18 residues. V shed 5 bases and J shed 8 bases, with 27 bases lying between them. The germline gives CDR1 SGHTA, CDR2 FQGNSA. Variable domain in full (rest from reference TRBV7-2 and TRBJ2-2): GAGVSQSPSNKVTEKGKDVELRCDPISGHTALYWYRQSLGQGLEFLIYFQGNSAPDKSGLPSDRFSAERTGGSVSTLTIQRTQQEDSAVYLCASSQGLAGTGYSGELFFGEGSRLTVL.